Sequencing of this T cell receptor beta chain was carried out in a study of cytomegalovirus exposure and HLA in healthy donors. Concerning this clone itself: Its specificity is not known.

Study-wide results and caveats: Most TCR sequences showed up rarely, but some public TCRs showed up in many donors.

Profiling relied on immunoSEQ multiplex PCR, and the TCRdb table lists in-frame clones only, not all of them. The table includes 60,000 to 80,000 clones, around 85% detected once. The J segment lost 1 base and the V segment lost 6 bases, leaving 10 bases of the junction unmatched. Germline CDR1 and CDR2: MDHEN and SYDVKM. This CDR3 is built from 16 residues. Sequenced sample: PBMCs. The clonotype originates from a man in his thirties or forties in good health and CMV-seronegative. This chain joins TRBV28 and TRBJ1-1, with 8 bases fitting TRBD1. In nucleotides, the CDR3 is TGTGCCAGCAGACTCCAGGGGGCCGCATGGAACACTGAAGCTTTCTTT. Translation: CASRLQGAAWNTEAFF.